This entry is about one T cell receptor beta chain. Antigen: not known. The data belong to a study of neoadjuvant anti-PD-1 for oral cavity cancer. About the research overall: Most patients had three to four biweekly doses of 3 mg/kg nivolumab before resection. Study conclusions and caveats: Greater tumor shrinkage accompanied bigger post-treatment sizes of preexisting clones.

V was cut by 1 base and J by 0 bases, with 7 bases left in between. Germline V lookup: CDR1 LNHNV, CDR2 YYDKDF (reference sequence). The CDR3 runs to 14 residues. Patients were newly diagnosed with stage II-IVA oral cavity squamous cell carcinoma without prior systemic or radiation treatment. Survey sequencing of tumors mostly used around 4.8 ug DNA, two replicates. Clones were sequenced by immunoSEQ multiplex PCR, and TCRdb holds only the in-frame ones, with some missing. Of fewer than 15,000 clones in the sample, about 60% were seen once. The sequencing used tumor tissue, collected before nivolumab (anti-PD-1) treatment. The chain carries TRBV15 and TRBJ2-7; no clear D. This TCR derives from a person between 40 and 80 years old with oral cavity squamous cell carcinoma. The CDR3 bases are TGTGCCACCAGCAGAGGCGGAAGCTCCTACGAGCAGTACTTC. Residues: CATSRGGSSYEQYF.